Listed below are T cell receptor beta chains from one sample, sequenced in a study of cytomegalovirus exposure and HLA in healthy donors. Assay: immunoSEQ multiplex PCR; the TCRdb copy retains only in-frame clones and omits some. In the table there are about 130,000 clones, 70% to 80% of which are singletons. The sample taken for sequencing was PBMCs. The origin of the receptors is a young man in good health and CMV-seronegative. Both conserved end residues are part of each CDR3. Fields, in order: D gene, clone size, V gene, J gene, CDR3 DNA, CDR3 protein. D genes are given only for firm matches. Size is stated for part of the rows, as once, few or many counts, or as a class when the clone is expanded.

.	.	TRBV5-1	TRBJ2-1	TGCGCCAGCAGGATGATTCCCGGCAGGGGGGACAATGAGCAGTTCTTC	CASRMIPGRGDNEQFF
.	.	TRBV7-8	TRBJ2-2	TGTGCCAGCAGCCTCCTGTTCGACACCGGGGAGCTGTTTTTT	CASSLLFDTGELFF
TRBD1	few	TRBV7-9	TRBJ1-5	TGTGCCAGCAGCTTCAGACAGGGGACCCAGCATTTT	CASSFRQGTQHF
TRBD2	.	TRBV5-1	TRBJ2-1	TGCGCCAGCAGCCCGGGGGACTACCCTTCTATGTATGAGCAGTTCTTC	CASSPGDYPSMYEQFF
TRBD2	.	TRBV11-2	TRBJ2-5	TGTGCCAGCAGCTTAGGAGGGAGGGAAGAGACCCAGTACTTC	CASSLGGREETQYF
.	.	TRBV15	TRBJ2-7	TGTGCCACCAGCAGAGATCTCCGGCGGTACGAGCAGTACTTC	CATSRDLRRYEQYF
TRBD1	few	TRBV4-1	TRBJ2-7	TGCGCCAGCAGCCTTACCCGGGACAGGTTCCGCGAGCAGTACTTC	CASSLTRDRFREQYF
.	few	TRBV6-5	TRBJ1-5	TGTGCCAGCAGTCCCCACGGGGGGCAGCCCCAGCATTTT	CASSPHGGQPQHF
.	many	TRBV6-1	TRBJ1-1	TGTGCCAGCAGTGAGATAGCTGAAGCTTTCTTT	CASSEIAEAFF
TRBD2	once	TRBV27	TRBJ2-1	TGTGCCAGCAGTTTAAATCTAGCGGGGTCCTACAATGAGCAGTTCTTC	CASSLNLAGSYNEQFF
.	.	TRBV28	TRBJ2-7	TGTGCCGGAGGCGGACCAGCGTACGAGCAGTACTTC	CAGGGPAYEQYF
.	.	TRBV30	TRBJ2-1	TGTGCCTGGGAGGCGGGCGGGAATGAGCAGTTCTTC	CAWEAGGNEQFF
TRBD2	.	TRBV5-4	TRBJ2-1	TGTGCCAGCAGCTCCAGGGATTTACCCGGGGGGAATGAGCAGTTCTTC	CASSSRDLPGGNEQFF
.	.	TRBV7-2	TRBJ1-6	TGTGCCAGCAGCTTAGGGGCAGGGTATAATTCACCCCTCCACTTT	CASSLGAGYNSPLHF
.	.	TRBV14	TRBJ1-1	TGTGCCAGCAGCCTCCGAGTGACAAGGCGAAACACTGAAGCTTTCTTT	CASSLRVTRRNTEAFF
.	.	TRBV10-3	TRBJ2-1	TGTGCCATCAGTGAGTCCAGGGGAACCTACAATGAGCAGTTCTTC	CAISESRGTYNEQFF
TRBD1	.	TRBV19	TRBJ1-2	TGTGCCAGTACAGGGACAGGGGGTCGGTATGGCTACACCTTC	CASTGTGGRYGYTF
.	.	TRBV29-1	TRBJ1-5	TGCAGCGTTGGGACACCAAATCAGCCCCAGCATTTT	CSVGTPNQPQHF
TRBD2	.	TRBV6-6	TRBJ2-1	TGTGCCAGCAGTCCTCCAATAGCGGGGTCCTACAATGAGCAGTTCTTC	CASSPPIAGSYNEQFF
TRBD1	.	TRBV28	TRBJ1-5	TGTGCCAGCAGGAAACAGGGGGCCGGCAATCAGCCCCAGCATTTT	CASRKQGAGNQPQHF
.	.	TRBV15	TRBJ1-6	TGTGCCACCAGCAGAGGTGGGCACAGTAATTCACCCCTCCACTTT	CATSRGGHSNSPLHF
.	.	TRBV4-3	TRBJ2-7	TGCGCCAGCAGCCAAGATCCCGCAAGCCCCTACGAGCAGTACTTC	CASSQDPASPYEQYF
.	.	TRBV7-6	TRBJ2-2	TGTGCCAGCAGCTTAGAGGCCAGCGGGAACACCGGGGAGCTGTTTTTT	CASSLEASGNTGELFF
TRBD1	once	TRBV6-6	TRBJ1-2	TGTGCCAGCAGTTACGGGACAGGGGACTATGGCTACACCTTC	CASSYGTGDYGYTF
.	once	TRBV2	TRBJ2-2	TGTGCCAGTAAGAGGGAGGCCGTGAACACCGGGGAGCTGTTTTTT	CASKREAVNTGELFF
TRBD1	few	TRBV28	TRBJ2-7	TGTGCCAGCAGTCCGGGACAGGGGTGGGTAGCGGGACCCTACGAGCAGTACTTC	CASSPGQGWVAGPYEQYF
TRBD2	.	TRBV25-1	TRBJ2-1	TGTGCCAGCAGTGAATCAAAGGGGCTAGCGGGTAGCGGGGGGCAGTTCTTC	CASSESKGLAGSGGQFF
.	.	TRBV11-2	TRBJ1-2	TGTGCCAGCAGCCGACTGAGAACATATGGCTACACCTTC	CASSRLRTYGYTF
.	.	TRBV7-2	TRBJ2-5	TGTGCCAGCAGCTTAGCGCCTAGCAGTAGGGAGACCCAGTACTTC	CASSLAPSSRETQYF
.	.	TRBV7-8	TRBJ2-7	TGTGCCAGCAGCCCCGACATCTCCTCCTACGAGCAGTACTTC	CASSPDISSYEQYF
.	.	TRBV6-5	TRBJ2-1	TGTGCCAGCAGTTACTCCCTTATCACTAGGAGTGAGCAGTTCTTC	CASSYSLITRSEQFF
.	.	TRBV7-6	TRBJ2-1	TGTGCCAGCAGCTTAGTGGGGGGTGAGCAGTTCTTC	CASSLVGGEQFF
.	.	TRBV7-2	TRBJ2-5	TGTGCCAGCAGCTTGGGGGGAGGAGAGACCCAGTACTTC	CASSLGGGETQYF
TRBD2	.	TRBV7-2	TRBJ2-3	TGTGCCAGCAGCGCCAGGACTAGCGGAACAGATACGCAGTATTTT	CASSARTSGTDTQYF
.	.	TRBV7-2	TRBJ2-3	TGTGCCAGCAGCTTCCAGGGCACAGATACGCAGTATTTT	CASSFQGTDTQYF
.	.	TRBV15	TRBJ2-2	TGTGCCACCAGCAGAGATCTAATGTCAGGGAACACCGGGGAGCTGTTTTTT	CATSRDLMSGNTGELFF
TRBD1	.	TRBV6-5	TRBJ2-1	TGTGCCAGCACCTCAGGGGGCACGTACAATGAGCAGTTCTTC	CASTSGGTYNEQFF
.	.	TRBV28	TRBJ1-4	TGTGCCAGCCACCCCTACGGGGTTTTGAGGAAACTGTTTTTT	CASHPYGVLRKLFF